A single sample is the source of the 11 T cell receptor beta chains below, sequenced in a study of post-analysis software for immune sequencing data. Included in the TCR beta cDNA libraries were unique molecular identifiers. MiXCR, run by TCRdb on the PCR reads, gives a single entry per CDR3 protein. The data contain about 160,000 distinct CDR3 sequences, about 36% of them singletons. The sample consisted of blood, taken after autologous hematopoietic stem cell transplantation. The receptors come from a girl aged 5 to 17 with multiple sclerosis.

This chain joins TRBV4-1 and TRBJ1-1; D is uncertain. Trimming pared 0 bases from V and 1 base from J, leaving 6 bases between. Looked up from germline, CDR1 is MGHRA and CDR2 is YSYEKL. The CDR3 is 14 amino acids. The CDR3 nucleotides are TGCGCCAGCAGCCAAGAGCACTCGAACACTGAAGCTTTCTTT. It yields the protein CASSQEHSNTEAFF.

This clonotype was counted only a few times. The chain couples TRBV27 to TRBJ1-2; 8 bases map to TRBD1. The germline V gene has CDR1 MNHEY and CDR2 SMNVEV (reference sequence). This CDR3 has 14 amino acids. Unmatched junction bases numbered 6, after V lost 5 bases and J lost 4 bases. The CDR3 DNA is TGTGCCAGCAGTCCAGGACAGGGAATCTATGGCTACACCTTC. This gives the protein CASSPGQGIYGYTF.

V gene TRBV28 combines with J gene TRBJ2-1; TRBD2 aligns across 14 bases. With 2 bases clipped from V and 6 bases from J, the junction kept 3 bases outside the gene matches. This CDR3 spans 16 amino acids. Germline-derived CDR1 and CDR2 are MDHEN and SYDVKM. Here the CDR3 DNA reads TGTGCCAGCAGTTTAACTGGGACTAGCGGGAGCAATGAGCAGTTCTTC. Amino acids: CASSLTGTSGSNEQFF.

The chain employs TRBV20-1 and TRBJ2-5, with D unresolved. The CDR3 contains 14 residues. With 3 bases removed from V and 0 bases from J, the gap between germline ends came to 11 bases. Germline CDR1 DFQATT, CDR2 SNEGSKA (reference sequence). The CDR3 sequence is CSASRNRYQETQYF. Here the CDR3 DNA reads TGCAGTGCTAGCCGGAACCGGTACCAAGAGACCCAGTACTTC.

The chain uses TRBV7-9 and TRBJ2-7; no clear D. Germline CDR1 reads SEHNR; CDR2 reads FQNEAQ (reference sequence). Trimming cost V 1 base and J 2 bases, with 3 bases left between them. This CDR3 is 12 amino acids long. CDR3 bases: TGTGCCAGCAGCTTAGACCCCTACGAGCAGTACTTC. Translation gives CASSLDPYEQYF.

This clonotype was recorded a few times. The V call is TRBV12-3 or TRBV12-4, the J call TRBJ2-3; D uncertain. Trimming took off 6 bases at V and 0 bases at J, with 13 bases between the two ends. The CDR3 sequence is 15 residues long. The CDR3 loop reads CASSYSDASTDTQYF. CDR3 nucleotides: TGTGCCAGCAGCTACTCGGACGCTAGCACAGATACGCAGTATTTT.

Only a few counts were recorded for this clonotype. The V gene is TRBV7-2, the J gene TRBJ2-3, with 7 positions matching TRBD2. The CDR3 contains 18 residues. CDR1 SGHTA and CDR2 FQGNSA come from the germline V gene. J gave up 1 base and V 1 base, and 11 bases lay outside the gene matches. This CDR3 is CASSLVGTGTSGTDTQYF. Here the CDR3 DNA reads TGTGCCAGCAGCTTAGTGGGAACCGGTACTAGCGGCACAGATACGCAGTATTTT.

The V and J genes are TRBV19 and TRBJ1-1; no definite D call. Germline V gene lookup returns CDR1 LNHDA and CDR2 SQIVND (reference sequence). Trimming left V 4 bases short and J 1 base short, with 7 bases between. The CDR3 covers 13 residues. The CDR3 DNA is TGTGCCAGTAGTAGCACCACGAACACTGAAGCTTTCTTT. Translation gives CASSSTTNTEAFF. Variable domain in full (rest from reference TRBV19 and TRBJ1-1): DGGITQSPKYLFRKEGQNVTLSCEQNLNHDAMYWYRQDPGQGLRLIYYSQIVNDFQKGDIAEGYSVSREKKESFPLTVTSAQKNPTAFYLCASSSTTNTEAFFGQGTRLTVV.

This sequence joins TRBV4-1 and TRBJ2-1, with 10 nucleotides matching TRBD2. The CDR3 runs 16 residues. Germline V lookup: CDR1 MGHRA, CDR2 YSYEKL. V shed 3 bases, J shed 7 bases, and the junction held 9 bases outside the gene matches. DNA of the CDR3: TGCGCCAGCAGCCAGGGTTCTCCGACTAGCGGGAATGAGCAGTTCTTC. Translating gives CASSQGSPTSGNEQFF.

The chain carries TRBV7-3 and TRBJ2-2; 7 nucleotides match TRBD1. With V trimmed by 5 bases and J by 7 bases, 13 bases remained unmatched. The V gene's germline CDR1 is SGHTA and CDR2 FQGTGA. The CDR3 runs 16 residues. The CDR3 DNA sequence: TGTGCCAGCAGCCCTAGACAGGGTGTGACGGTCGGGGAGCTGTTTTTT. Its translation is CASSPRQGVTVGELFF. Full variable domain (missing parts from reference TRBV7-3 and TRBJ2-2): GAGVSQTPSNKVTEKGKYVELRCDPISGHTALYWYRQSLGQGPEFLIYFQGTGAADDSGLPNDRFFAVRPEGSVSTLKIQRTERGDSAVYLCASSPRQGVTVGELFFGEGSRLTVL.

This clonotype was picked up many times. The gene calls are TRBV20-1 and TRBJ2-7; D tentatively reads TRBD1 or TRBD2 (5 bases each). Germline V gene lookup returns CDR1 DFQATT and CDR2 SNEGSKA (reference sequence). The V and J ends lost 5 bases and 5 bases respectively, with 16 bases between them. The CDR3 runs 13 residues. The CDR3 region has the DNA TGCAGTGCTGGGCAGGGAGTGGGAAACGAGCAGTACTTC. Its translation is CSAGQGVGNEQYF.